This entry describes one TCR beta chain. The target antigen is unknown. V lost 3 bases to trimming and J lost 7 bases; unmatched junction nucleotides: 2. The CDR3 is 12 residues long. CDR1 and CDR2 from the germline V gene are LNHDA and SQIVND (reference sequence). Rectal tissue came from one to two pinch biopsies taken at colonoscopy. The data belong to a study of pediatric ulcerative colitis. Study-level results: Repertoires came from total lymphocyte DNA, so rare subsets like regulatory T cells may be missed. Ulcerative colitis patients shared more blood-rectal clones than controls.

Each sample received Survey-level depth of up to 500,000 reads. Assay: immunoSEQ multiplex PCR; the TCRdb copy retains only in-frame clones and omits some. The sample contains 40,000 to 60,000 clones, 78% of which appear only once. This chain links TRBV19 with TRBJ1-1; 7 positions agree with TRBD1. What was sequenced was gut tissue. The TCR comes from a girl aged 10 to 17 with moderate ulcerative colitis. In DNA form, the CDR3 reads TGTGCCAGTAGTATTTGGACAGGTGAAGCTTTCTTT. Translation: CASSIWTGEAFF.